Each of the 10 T cell receptor beta chains below was sequenced from the same sample in a study of tumor-infiltrating lymphocytes in primary liver carcinoma. Unsorted whole blood supplied the RNA, and germline DNA was extracted too. Constant-region priming of 500 to 550 ng total RNA yielded TCR beta cDNA. Slightly modified ARM-PCR, run as three nested multiplex PCR rounds, produced the TCR beta libraries. PCR rounds one and two used TRBV1-TRBV30 forward primers with a C-beta reverse primer for approximately 10 cycles each. TCRdb called the multiplex PCR reads again in MiXCR, with one record for every CDR3 protein. The sample holds 150,000 to 200,000 distinct CDR3 sequences, about 55% seen once. The sequenced material came from peripheral blood. Receptor source: a man aged 40-49 years with primary liver carcinoma and hepatitis B virus infection.

In this sample, this clonotype turned up a few times. The chain joins TRBV4-1 to TRBJ1-3; D not resolved. Trimming pared 1 base from V and 0 bases from J, leaving 16 bases between. There are 18 residues in the CDR3. From germline, CDR1 is MGHRA and CDR2 YSYEKL. The CDR3: CASSQGSTLAYSGNTIYF. CDR3 DNA sequence: TGCGCCAGCAGCCAAGGGAGTACGTTGGCCTACTCTGGAAACACCATATATTTT.

The chain couples TRBV4-1 to TRBJ2-7, with no clear D. Trimming pared 1 base from V and 0 bases from J, leaving 10 bases between. The CDR3 sequence is 15 residues long. CDR1 is MGHRA, CDR2 YSYEKL, per germline. CDR3 region: CASSQGGDTSYEQYF. The CDR3 region has the DNA TGCGCCAGCAGCCAAGGTGGTGACACCTCCTACGAGCAGTACTTC.

This chain links TRBV5-5 with TRBJ2-7, with a tentative D call TRBD1 (6 bases). Germline CDR1 reads SGHKS; CDR2 reads YYEKEE (reference sequence). V was clipped by 0 bases and J by 7 bases, with 14 bases between them. The CDR3 is made up of 14 amino acids. The CDR3 DNA sequence: TGTGCCAGCAGCTTGGGTCAGGGGCTTGGTGAGCAGTACTTC. This gives the protein CASSLGQGLGEQYF.

This clonotype has a count of ten or more. CDR3 coding DNA: TGTGCCAGCAGCTTAGATCTAACTACCAATGAGCAGTTCTTC. Translation gives CASSLDLTTNEQFF. The genes are TRBV11-3 and TRBJ2-1; D not certain. The CDR3 extends over 14 amino acids. Germline V lookup: CDR1 SGHNT, CDR2 YENEEA. V lost 0 bases and J lost 6, with 9 bases in between.

This clonotype was recorded at least ten times. The J gene is TRBJ1-1, the V gene TRBV6-2 or TRBV6-3, with D unclear. The V and J ends lost 4 bases and 3 bases respectively, with 18 bases between them. The length of the CDR3 is 16 residues. Per the germline V gene, CDR1 is MNHEY and CDR2 is SVGEGT. DNA for the CDR3: TGTGCCAGCAGTTCCAGAAGGCAGACCGGGGACACTGAAGCTTTCTTT. It yields the protein CASSSRRQTGDTEAFF.

On this clonotype: This may arise from a read error, as a much more abundant clone is one base away. This chain uses TRBV29-1 with TRBJ2-1, with 8 nucleotides matching TRBD2. Trimming cost V 7 bases and J 4 bases; bases outside gene matches: 6. Germline CDR1 is SQVTM and CDR2 is ANQGSEA. The CDR3 is made up of 13 amino acids. Written as DNA, the CDR3 is TGCAGCGGGGGACTAGTGGCTTACAATGAGCAGTTCTTC. Amino acids: CSGGLVAYNEQFF.

Only a few counts were recorded for this clonotype. The J gene is TRBJ2-7, the V gene TRBV6-1; TRBD2 matches at 7 bases. Losses at the gene ends were 8 bases for V and 3 bases for J; bases not matched to a gene: 10. The germline V gene has CDR1 MNHNS and CDR2 SASEGT. The CDR3 contains 14 residues. CDR3 bases: TGTGCCAGCGTCGGCCAAGGACTAGTCTACGAGCAGTACTTC. As protein: CASVGQGLVYEQYF.

This chain joins TRBV5-1 and TRBJ1-4; D gene ambiguous. V gave up 7 bases and J gave up 8 bases, with 12 bases separating them. In germline, CDR1 is SGHRS, CDR2 YFSETQ. CDR3 size: 12 residues. CDR3 DNA: TGCGCCAGCTCCCTGGCCTGGGAAAAACTGTTTTTT. It encodes CASSLAWEKLFF. Full variable domain (outside the CDR3, taken from reference TRBV5-1 and TRBJ1-4): KAGVTQTPRYLIKTRGQQVTLSCSPISGHRSVSWYQQTPGQGLQFLFEYFSETQRNKGNFPGRFSGRQFSNSRSEMNVSTLELGDSALYLCASSLAWEKLFFGSGTQLSVL.

To note about this clonotype: The junction departs from the called germline gene at one end, perhaps through a read error. The rearrangement uses TRBV5-1 and TRBJ2-1, with 8 bases lining up with TRBD2. This CDR3 region has 14 residues. Germline CDR1 reads SGHRS; CDR2 reads YFSETQ. CDR3 region: CTSSLAGRADEQFF. CDR3 coding DNA: TGCACCAGCAGCTTGGCCGGGAGGGCCGATGAGCAGTTCTTC.

This clonotype was recorded many times. The CDR3, as DNA: TGCAGCGTATCCGGGACAAACTACAAGAACACCGGGGAGCTGTTTTTT. Translated, it gives CSVSGTNYKNTGELFF. The J gene is TRBJ2-2, the V gene TRBV29-1; D perhaps matches TRBD1 (6 bases). The germline gives CDR1 SQVTM, CDR2 ANQGSEA. There are 16 residues in the CDR3. V shed 6 bases and J shed 1 base, with 18 bases lying between them.